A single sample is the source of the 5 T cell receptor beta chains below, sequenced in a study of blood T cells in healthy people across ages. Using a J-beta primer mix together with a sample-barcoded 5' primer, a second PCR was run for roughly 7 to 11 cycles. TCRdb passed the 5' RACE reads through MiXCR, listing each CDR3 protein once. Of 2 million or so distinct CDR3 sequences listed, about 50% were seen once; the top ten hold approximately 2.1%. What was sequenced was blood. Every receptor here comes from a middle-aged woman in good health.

This CDR3 reads CASSQDARVGLSYEQYF. The CDR3 DNA is TGCGCCAGCAGCCAAGATGCGAGGGTGGGGCTTTCCTACGAGCAGTACTTC. The rearrangement joins TRBV4-1 to TRBJ2-7; either TRBD1 or TRBD2 may supply D (5 bases each). The CDR3 has 17 residues. Germline CDR1 and CDR2: MGHRA and YSYEKL. Trimming stripped 0 bases from V and 1 base from J, with 16 bases between.

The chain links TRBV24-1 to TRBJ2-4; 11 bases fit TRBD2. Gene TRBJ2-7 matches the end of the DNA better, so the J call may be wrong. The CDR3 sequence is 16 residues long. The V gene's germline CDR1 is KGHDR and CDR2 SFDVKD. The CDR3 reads CATSDLGTSGSYEQYF. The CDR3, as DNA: TGTGCCACCAGTGACCTGGGGACTAGCGGCTCCTACGAGCAGTACTTC.

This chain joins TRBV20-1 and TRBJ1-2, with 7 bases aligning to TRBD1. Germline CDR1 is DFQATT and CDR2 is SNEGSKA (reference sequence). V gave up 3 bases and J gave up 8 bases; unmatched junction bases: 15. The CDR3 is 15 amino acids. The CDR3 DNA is TGCAGTGCTAGGAACATCAAACAGGGGATCAGCGGCTACACCTTC. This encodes CSARNIKQGISGYTF.

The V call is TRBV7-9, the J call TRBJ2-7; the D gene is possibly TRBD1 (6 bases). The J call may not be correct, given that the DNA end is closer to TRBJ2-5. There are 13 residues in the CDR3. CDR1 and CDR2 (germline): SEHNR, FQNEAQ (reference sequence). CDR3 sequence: CASSPQGRGTQYF. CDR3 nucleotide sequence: TGTGCCAGCAGCCCCCAAGGCAGGGGGACCCAGTACTTC.

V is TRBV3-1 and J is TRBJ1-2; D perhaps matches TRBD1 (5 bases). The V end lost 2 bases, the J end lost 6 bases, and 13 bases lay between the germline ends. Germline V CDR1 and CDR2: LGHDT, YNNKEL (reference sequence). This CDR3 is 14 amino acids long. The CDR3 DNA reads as TGTGCCAGCAGCCAACTTATAAGGGGAAATGGCTACACCTTC. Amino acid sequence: CASSQLIRGNGYTF. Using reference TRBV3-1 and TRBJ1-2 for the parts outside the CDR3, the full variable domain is DTAVSQTPKYLVTQMGNDKSIKCEQNLGHDTMYWYKQDSKKFLKIMFSYNNKELIINETVPNRFSPKSPDKAHLNLHINSLELGDSAVYFCASSQLIRGNGYTFGSGTRLTVV.